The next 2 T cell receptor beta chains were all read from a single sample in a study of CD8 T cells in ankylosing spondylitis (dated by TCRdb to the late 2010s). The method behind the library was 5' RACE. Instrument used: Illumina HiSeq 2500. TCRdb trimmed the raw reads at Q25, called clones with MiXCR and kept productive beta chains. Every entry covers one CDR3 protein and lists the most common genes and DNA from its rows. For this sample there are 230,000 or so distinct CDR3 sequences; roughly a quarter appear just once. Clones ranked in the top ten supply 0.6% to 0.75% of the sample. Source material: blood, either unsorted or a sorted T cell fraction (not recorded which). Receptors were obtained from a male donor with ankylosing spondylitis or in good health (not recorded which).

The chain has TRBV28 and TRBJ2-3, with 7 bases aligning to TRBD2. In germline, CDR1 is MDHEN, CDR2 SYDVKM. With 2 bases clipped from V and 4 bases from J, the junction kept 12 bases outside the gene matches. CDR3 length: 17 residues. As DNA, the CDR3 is TGTGCCAGCAGTTTAGCGGGAGCGGGCGGACGGGCAGATACGCAGTATTTT. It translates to CASSLAGAGGRADTQYF.

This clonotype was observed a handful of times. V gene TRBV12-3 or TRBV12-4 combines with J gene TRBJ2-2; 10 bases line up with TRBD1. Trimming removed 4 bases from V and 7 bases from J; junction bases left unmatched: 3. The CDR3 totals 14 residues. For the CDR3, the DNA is TGTGCCAGCAGTTGGACAGGGGGTCACGGGGAGCTGTTTTTT. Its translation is CASSWTGGHGELFF.